This T cell receptor (beta chain) was identified during a study of blood T cell repertoires in COVID-19. V was clipped by 5 bases and J by 5 bases; unmatched bases: 11. There are 16 residues in the CDR3. Per germline, CDR1 LNHDA and CDR2 SQIVND (reference sequence). Using immunoSEQ multiplex PCR, the repertoire was profiled, and TCRdb retains in-frame clones only, with some absent. The sample has some 140,000 clones, roughly 80% seen once. The chain is built from TRBV19 and TRBJ1-5; 8 bases are a match to TRBD1. The origin of this receptor is a man in his thirties or forties who had recovered from COVID-19. The specimen sequenced was PBMCs or T cells enriched from blood (not recorded which). This chain's CDR3 is CASSLIPGQDYQPQHF. The CDR3 nucleotides read TGTGCCAGTAGTCTCATCCCGGGACAGGACTATCAGCCCCAGCATTTT.